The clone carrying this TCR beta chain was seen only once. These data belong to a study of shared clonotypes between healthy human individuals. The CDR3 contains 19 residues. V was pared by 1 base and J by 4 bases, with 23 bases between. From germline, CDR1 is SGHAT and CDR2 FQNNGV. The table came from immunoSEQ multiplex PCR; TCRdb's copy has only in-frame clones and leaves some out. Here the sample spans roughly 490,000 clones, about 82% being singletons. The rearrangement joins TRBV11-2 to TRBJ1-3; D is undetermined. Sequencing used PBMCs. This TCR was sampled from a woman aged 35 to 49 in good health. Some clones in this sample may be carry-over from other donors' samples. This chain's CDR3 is CASSLALRHPGVKGNTIYF. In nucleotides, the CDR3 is TGTGCCAGCAGCTTAGCCCTTCGCCATCCGGGAGTGAAAGGAAACACCATATATTTT.